This T cell receptor beta chain was sequenced during a study of T cell changes during pregnancy in multiple sclerosis. The germline CDR1 and CDR2 sequences are SGDLS and YYNGEE. J was trimmed by 8 bases and V by 4 bases; bases with no gene match: 8. The CDR3 spans 15 residues. TCRdb's table, derived via immunoSEQ multiplex PCR, lists solely in-frame clones and lacks some. Among more than 35,000 clones, 88% were seen once, and the ten largest hold 0.5% to 0.65%. J is TRBJ2-1 and V is TRBV9; 11 bases fit TRBD2. This sequence originates from a female donor with multiple sclerosis, enrolled in a pregnancy study. The sample was CD4+ T cells from peripheral blood mononuclear cells, taken in the first trimester of pregnancy. The CDR3, as DNA: TGTGCCAGCAGCTCGCTAGCGGGGGGTTTCGATGAGCAGTTCTTC. This sequence encodes CASSSLAGGFDEQFF.